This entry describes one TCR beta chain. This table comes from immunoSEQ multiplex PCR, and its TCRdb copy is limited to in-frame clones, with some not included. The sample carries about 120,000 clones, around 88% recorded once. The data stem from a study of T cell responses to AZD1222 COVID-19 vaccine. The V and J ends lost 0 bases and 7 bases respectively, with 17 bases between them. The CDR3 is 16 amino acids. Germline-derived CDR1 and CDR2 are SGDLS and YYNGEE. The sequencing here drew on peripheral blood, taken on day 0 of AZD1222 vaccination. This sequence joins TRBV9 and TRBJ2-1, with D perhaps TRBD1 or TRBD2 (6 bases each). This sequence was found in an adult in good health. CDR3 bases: TGTGCCAGCAGCGTAGAGGGGGGCGGGAAATTGAATGAGCAGTTCTTC. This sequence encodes CASSVEGGGKLNEQFF.